A selection of T cell receptor beta chains follows, all from one sample in a study of blood T cell repertoires in COVID-19. TCRdb's copy holds only in-frame clones and misses some; the assay was immunoSEQ multiplex PCR. The table has just over 350,000 clones, roughly 87% seen once. The sequenced sample consisted of PBMCs or T cells enriched from blood (not recorded which). These receptors came from a woman aged 25-40 years who had recovered from COVID-19. Both conserved end residues are part of each CDR3. D genes are given only for firm matches. The listing skips clone size in some rows; elsewhere it reads once, few, many or a size class.

j_call: TRBJ2-3; v_call: TRBV10-3; d_call: -; clone_size: -; cdr3_nt: TGTGCCATCAGCGAGGGAGTGGGGGGTAGGACAGATACGCAGTATTTT; cdr3_aa: CAISEGVGGRTDTQYF
j_call: TRBJ2-2; v_call: TRBV5-1; d_call: TRBD2; clone_size: -; cdr3_nt: TGCGCCAGCAGACCAGCGGGGGCAAACACCGGGGAGCTGTTTTTT; cdr3_aa: CASRPAGANTGELFF
j_call: TRBJ2-3; v_call: TRBV5-1; d_call: TRBD1; clone_size: -; cdr3_nt: TGCGCCAGCAGCGTTGACAGGGGGCAAAGAGATACGCAGTATTTT; cdr3_aa: CASSVDRGQRDTQYF
j_call: TRBJ2-3; v_call: TRBV28; d_call: TRBD2; clone_size: once; cdr3_nt: TGTGCCAGCAGCTCCGGGACTAGCGGTTTTCCAGATACGCAGTATTTT; cdr3_aa: CASSSGTSGFPDTQYF
j_call: TRBJ2-1; v_call: TRBV4-1; d_call: TRBD2; clone_size: -; cdr3_nt: TGCGCCAGCAGCCCCAGGACTAGCGGGGGCTACAATGAGCAGTTCTTC; cdr3_aa: CASSPRTSGGYNEQFF
j_call: TRBJ2-2; v_call: TRBV5-1; d_call: TRBD2; clone_size: -; cdr3_nt: TGCGCCAGCAGCGTCCTAGCGGGGGCGAACACCGGGGAGCTGTTTTTT; cdr3_aa: CASSVLAGANTGELFF
j_call: TRBJ2-7; v_call: TRBV5-1; d_call: -; clone_size: -; cdr3_nt: TGCGCCAGCAGGACAGGCAACGAGCAGTACTTC; cdr3_aa: CASRTGNEQYF
j_call: TRBJ1-1; v_call: TRBV27; d_call: TRBD1; clone_size: -; cdr3_nt: TGTGCCAGCAGTTTTGGGACAGCCGGAACTGAAGCTTTCTTT; cdr3_aa: CASSFGTAGTEAFF
j_call: TRBJ2-1; v_call: TRBV11-3; d_call: -; clone_size: once; cdr3_nt: TGTGCCAGCAGCTTAGAGCTTGGCGGGGTGCGCAATGAGCAGTTCTTC; cdr3_aa: CASSLELGGVRNEQFF
j_call: TRBJ2-1; v_call: TRBV7-2; d_call: TRBD2; clone_size: -; cdr3_nt: TGTGCCAGCAGCGCCCCTAGCGGTGAGCAGTTCTTC; cdr3_aa: CASSAPSGEQFF
j_call: TRBJ2-3; v_call: TRBV18; d_call: -; clone_size: -; cdr3_nt: TGTGCCAGCTCCCCAGCCGGGAGTGAAGATACGCAGTATTTT; cdr3_aa: CASSPAGSEDTQYF
j_call: TRBJ1-5; v_call: TRBV5-8; d_call: -; clone_size: few; cdr3_nt: TGTGCCAGCAGCTTGGAACAGTCTGGTCAGCCCCAGCATTTT; cdr3_aa: CASSLEQSGQPQHF
j_call: TRBJ1-2; v_call: TRBV19; d_call: TRBD1; clone_size: -; cdr3_nt: TGTGCCAGTAGCGCGGGACAGAACTTAGCCTATGGCTACACCTTC; cdr3_aa: CASSAGQNLAYGYTF